The T cell receptor beta chain described here comes from a study of blood T cell repertoires in COVID-19. At the level of the study: Sites across the United States, Italy and Spain contributed samples from acute and convalescent COVID-19. The cDNA or gDNA used as material had been derived from T cells, B-cell-depleted T cells, or PBMCs.

As originally analysed: Amplification of reference gene primers was used by the study to estimate nucleated cell counts. Repertoires were generated with immunoSEQ multiplex PCR, while TCRdb's copy carries only in-frame clones and drops some. That table gives V, J and clone size, and the DNA gave D and trimming. This sample has about 360,000 clones; around 90% occur once, and the top ten carry about 3%. The CDR3 runs to 12 residues. Germline lookup yields CDR1 SGHDT and CDR2 YYEEEE. Trimming removed 3 bases at V and 3 bases at J, with 6 bases between. This clone was recorded a few times. The sequencing sample was made of peripheral blood. The sequence was collected from a human donor in a cohort sampled during active COVID-19. The V and J genes are TRBV5-6 and TRBJ1-1; no definite D call. CDR3 in DNA: TGTGCCAGCAGCTGGCAGTACACTGAAGCTTTCTTT. Its protein is CASSWQYTEAFF.